This TCR beta chain was recorded in a study of T-cell memory formation after mild COVID-19. Looking at the study overall: Clusters of TCRs were largely donor specific.

TCRdb ran MiXCR on the 5' RACE reads and lists one entry per CDR3 protein. Here the sample spans under 550,000 distinct CDR3 sequences, roughly 18% being singletons. The CDR3 length is 14 residues. Trimming shortened V by 5 bases and J by 0 bases, and 10 bases separated the two germline ends. The chain joins TRBV12-3 or TRBV12-4 to TRBJ1-1; TRBD1 is a possible D gene (5 bases). The material sequenced was PBMCs or a T cell subset sorted from them (not recorded which). The clonotype originates from a man aged 18-30 years who had mild COVID-19 (a few samples of this study predate the infection). Cell type and time point are not known. CDR3 sequence (DNA): TGTGCCAGCAGTATCGACAGCATGAACACTGAAGCTTTCTTT. It translates to CASSIDSMNTEAFF.